A selection of T cell receptor beta chains follows, all from one sample in a study of blood T cell repertoires in COVID-19. TCRdb's copy holds only in-frame clones and misses some; the assay was immunoSEQ multiplex PCR. The sample includes around 340,000 clones, approximately 90% of them seen just once. The specimen was peripheral blood. The receptors were gathered from an older woman with COVID-19, enrolled during active disease. Each CDR3 is given with its conserved first and last residue. D genes are given only for firm matches. Clone size, where shown, is once, few, many, or a class for clones that have expanded.

TGTGCCAGCAGTTTAGGCGGGGGGCGAGTCGTTCAAGATGGCTACACCTTC | CASSLGGGRVVQDGYTF | . | TRBV27 | . | TRBJ1-2
TGCGCCAGCAGCCCCTTCAGGACAGGGTCTAATAGTGAGCAGTTCTTC | CASSPFRTGSNSEQFF | TRBD1 | TRBV10-1 | . | TRBJ2-1
TGTGCCAGTTCACCAGACATAAGTTATAACTATGGCTACACCTTC | CASSPDISYNYGYTF | . | TRBV18 | once | TRBJ1-2
TGTGCCAGTGACAGGGGGGCTTCTGGAAACACCATATATTTT | CASDRGASGNTIYF | TRBD1 | TRBV19 | few | TRBJ1-3
TGTGCCAGCACCCGGGACACAATAATGGGATCCACTGAAGCTTTCTTT | CASTRDTIMGSTEAFF | . | TRBV6-6 | . | TRBJ1-1
TGTGCCAGCAGCCTAGTAGGACTCAACACCATATATTTT | CASSLVGLNTIYF | . | TRBV6-2/TRBV6-3 | . | TRBJ1-3
TGTGCCAGCAGCTTGGCGGGACTCTCAGCCCAGTACTTC | CASSLAGLSAQYF | . | TRBV5-6 | . | TRBJ2-5
TGTGCCAGCAGCCAAGAGCCCCAGGGGGGTTCCTATAATTCACCCCTCCACTTT | CASSQEPQGGSYNSPLHF | TRBD1 | TRBV3-1/TRBV3-2 | once | TRBJ1-6
TGTGCCAGCAGCTCTGGACAGCAGCCCCAGCATTTT | CASSSGQQPQHF | . | TRBV2 | . | TRBJ1-5
TGTGCCAGCAGCTTAGGGACTAGCGGTGTCCCAGGGACCCAGTACTTC | CASSLGTSGVPGTQYF | TRBD2 | TRBV7-8 | . | TRBJ2-5
TGCGCCAGCAGCTTGGACAGGGCATACTCTGGAAACACCATATATTTT | CASSLDRAYSGNTIYF | . | TRBV5-1 | . | TRBJ1-3
TGTGCCAGTACAAATACAGGGAGAGACACTGAAGCTTTCTTT | CASTNTGRDTEAFF | . | TRBV19 | . | TRBJ1-1
TGCGCCAGCAGCCTGGGACAGATCACAGATACGCAGTATTTT | CASSLGQITDTQYF | TRBD1 | TRBV5-1 | . | TRBJ2-3
TGCGCCAGCACGGACACCCAAGAGACCCAGTACTTC | CASTDTQETQYF | . | TRBV5-1 | . | TRBJ2-5
TGTGCCAGTGTGGCGGGGGACTCTGGAAACACCATATATTTT | CASVAGDSGNTIYF | . | TRBV19 | . | TRBJ1-3
TGCGCCAGCAGCGCAGGACTTATTACTGAAGCTTTCTTT | CASSAGLITEAFF | . | TRBV5-1 | . | TRBJ1-1
TGTGCCAGCAGCACCCAGGGGAGCTCCTACGAGCAGTACTTC | CASSTQGSSYEQYF | . | TRBV19 | . | TRBJ2-7